This TCR beta chain was sequenced for a study of T cell responses to AZD1222 COVID-19 vaccine (dated by TCRdb to the early 2020s). Notes on the research overall: AZD1222 recipients whose second dose came at about 4 weeks and those whose second dose came at about 12 weeks were combined into one group, since spike-specific TCR depth and breadth did not differ between the two schedules. TCR sequencing covered more than 230 trial participants: 200 to 220 given two doses of AZD1222 and around 26 given two doses of MenACWY control vaccine. Trial participants were enrolled by age into 18-55, 56-69 and 70-plus year subgroups, with 148, 28 and 57 TCR-sequenced participants respectively.

This clone appeared once. Its antigen is not yet known. The sample holds no much larger clone one base away, and base qualities are not on file. The time point label of this sample denotes: baseline before first vaccination. Samples from vaccinated people were obtained from the UK trials COV001 and COV002, which included a single-blind randomized controlled phase 2/3 trial of AZD1222 (ChAdOx1 nCoV-19) in healthy adults. For TCRbeta chain sequencing, PBMC samples from trial participants were taken at day 0 and at day 28 after the second dose. Study-wide findings and limitations: Most participants were white British and females outnumbered males, and the authors suggested that clonal diversity may have been underestimated. CD4 TCRs associated with the vaccine covered the entire spike protein, and the dominant responses were in regions 160-218 and 743-854. After two AZD1222 doses, spike-specific TCR breadth and depth were significantly higher than at day 0 and than in MenACWY recipients. The 56-69-year group was small, and its depth increase did not reach significance, likely because of low power. Reportedly, almost half of the unique spike-specific TCRs recognized epitopes lying outside the regions that are mutated in the B.1.351 and B.1.1.7 variants. Because no day 14 peak-response samples were available, the repertoires could be characterized only after the peak T cell response. Conclusions about previously exposed vaccinees are limited, since just 6 or 7 AZD1222 recipients were seropositive for SARS-CoV-2 at baseline.

The CDR3 regions of human TCRbeta chains were analyzed by immunosequencing. The authors' pipeline ran thus. Repertoire TCRs were matched against a reference library of SARS-CoV-2-specific TCRs generated with the MIRA antigen-specificity platform. Breadth meant the fraction of unique TCRs that were SARS-CoV-2-associated, whereas depth meant the fraction of total T cells that were SARS-CoV-2-associated. Using the MIRA data, each spike-specific TCR was mapped to the spike region that the TCR reacts to and placed in a CD4 or CD8 class. Log10-transformed breadth and depth values were compared by one-way ANOVA with Sidak's multiple comparisons tests. This immuneACCESS table, as held by TCRdb, lists in-frame sequences with V and J called but not all clones. Of the missing ones, under half trace to an unresolved V gene in checked studies; the others have no known cause. V and J calls and clone size come straight from that table; D and trimming were deduced from the DNA. The sample table shows some 120,000 clones, and roughly 91% are seen once. The top ten constitute approximately 3% of the sample.

The source was peripheral blood, collected on day 0 of AZD1222 vaccination. The sequence came from an adult in good health.

The sequence in DNA is TGTGCCAGCAGCCCACTAGCGGGGGTCACAGATACGCAGTATTTT. Translated, it reads CASSPLAGVTDTQYF. The V gene is TRBV7-2 and the J gene is TRBJ2-3; 11 central nucleotides agree with TRBD2. Per the germline V gene, SGHTA is the CDR1 and FQGNSA is the CDR2. From cysteine to phenylalanine, the CDR3 is 15 amino acids long. Here the CDR3 DNA is all that survives: 45 bases in frame from base 1. Unmatched junction bases come to 3, with V trimmed by 5 bases and J by 2 bases.